This T cell receptor beta chain comes out of a study of blood T cell repertoires in COVID-19. Study-wide context: Acute-phase and convalescent COVID-19 samples originated in the United States, Italy and Spain. The cDNA or gDNA used as material had been derived from T cells, B-cell-depleted T cells, or PBMCs.

In the original processing: Amplification of reference gene primers provided the estimated nucleated cell counts. Some clones are missing from TCRdb's copy, which holds only in-frame ones; the method was immunoSEQ multiplex PCR. V, J and clone size derive from that table, while D and trimming were established from the DNA sequence. The sample includes approximately 240,000 clones, approximately 79% of them seen just once. In germline, CDR1 is SGHRS, CDR2 YFSETQ. Germline trimming cut 3 bases from V and 0 bases from J; bases unmatched to any gene: 3. CDR3 length: 15 amino acids. The chain joins TRBV5-1 to TRBJ1-5; 7 bases are shared with TRBD1. The sequenced material came from peripheral blood. This receptor was taken from a woman of 80 years or more with active or convalescent COVID-19. The CDR3 coding sequence is TGCGCCAGCAGCTCCGGGACAGATAGCAATCAGCCCCAGCATTTT. Translation gives CASSSGTDSNQPQHF.